This T cell receptor (beta chain) comes out of a study of blood T cell repertoires in COVID-19. TCRdb's copy holds only in-frame clones and misses some; the assay was immunoSEQ multiplex PCR. The sample includes roughly 140,000 clones, 80% to 90% of them seen just once. V lost 2 bases, J lost 4 bases, and 4 bases stayed unmatched. Per germline, CDR1 LGHDT and CDR2 YNNKEL (reference sequence). The CDR3 sequence is 15 residues long. The gene calls are TRBV3-1 (or the pseudogene TRBV3-2) and TRBJ2-2; TRBD1 aligns across 7 bases. Sequencing used PBMCs or T cells enriched from blood (not recorded which). The clonotype comes from a man aged 45-65 years who had recovered from COVID-19. CDR3 region: CASSQRDRPTGELFF. The CDR3 DNA reads TGTGCCAGCAGCCAAAGGGACAGACCCACCGGGGAGCTGTTTTTT.